This T cell receptor (beta chain) derives from a study of control samples from healthy donors and cancer patients. In its sample, this clone was seen once. V lost 2 bases and J lost 7; bases outside the gene matches: 9. The CDR3 contains 16 residues. From germline, CDR1 is MNHEY and CDR2 SVGEGT. Only in-frame clones appear in the TCRdb table, and some are missing; sequencing was by immunoSEQ multiplex PCR. Among about 150,000 clones listed, 75% to 95% were seen once. Specimen: blood. This sequence was found in a man aged 25-40 years in good health. This chain joins TRBV6-2 or TRBV6-3 and TRBJ1-5; the match to TRBD1 covers 9 bases. CDR3 protein: CASSYPDRGAGQPQHF. CDR3 DNA: TGTGCCAGCAGTTACCCGGACAGGGGCGCGGGGCAGCCCCAGCATTTT.